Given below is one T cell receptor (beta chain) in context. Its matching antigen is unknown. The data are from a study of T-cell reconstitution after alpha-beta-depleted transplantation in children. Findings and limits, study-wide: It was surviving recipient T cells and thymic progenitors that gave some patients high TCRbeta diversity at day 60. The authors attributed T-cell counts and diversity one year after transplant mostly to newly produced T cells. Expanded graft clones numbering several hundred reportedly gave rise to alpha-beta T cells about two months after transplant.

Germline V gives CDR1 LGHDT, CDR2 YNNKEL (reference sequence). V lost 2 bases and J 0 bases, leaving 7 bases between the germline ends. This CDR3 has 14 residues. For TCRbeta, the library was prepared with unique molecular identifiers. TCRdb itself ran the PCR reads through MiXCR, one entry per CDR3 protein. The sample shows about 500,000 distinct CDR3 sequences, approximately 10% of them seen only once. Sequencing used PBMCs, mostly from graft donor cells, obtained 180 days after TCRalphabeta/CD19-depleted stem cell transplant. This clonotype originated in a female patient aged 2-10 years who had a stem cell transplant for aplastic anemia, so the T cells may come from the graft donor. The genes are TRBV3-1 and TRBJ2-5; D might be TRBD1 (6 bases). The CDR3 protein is CASSQTGYQETQYF. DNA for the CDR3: TGTGCCAGCAGCCAAACAGGGTACCAAGAGACCCAGTACTTC.